Below are 17 T cell receptor beta chains sequenced from a single sample in a study of Graves' ophthalmopathy and Graves' hyperthyroidism. Amplified material comprised TCR beta CDR3 regions derived from RNA transcripts. HTBI primers served in a first-round RT-PCR, which a second-round multiplex PCR followed. TCRdb reprocessed the multiplex PCR reads via MiXCR and lists one record per CDR3 protein. The table lists around 590,000 distinct CDR3 sequences, just under 40% of them singletons. Sequencing was done on a sample of peripheral blood or thyroid tissue (not recorded which). Receptor source: an adult man with Graves' hyperthyroidism.

The CDR3 DNA reads TGTGCCAGCAGCTTACAAGCGGGGGCGGGGACCGGGGAGCTGTTTTTT. This codes for CASSLQAGAGTGELFF. The chain links TRBV7-8 to TRBJ2-2; 8 bases line up with TRBD2. This CDR3 contains 16 residues. The trim removed 2 bases at V and 5 bases at J, leaving 7 bases unmatched. Germline V lookup: CDR1 SGHVS, CDR2 FQNEAQ.

Concerning this clonotype: Given a much more abundant clone one base away, this may be a read error. The chain carries TRBV7-2 and TRBJ1-2; 7 bases are shared with TRBD1. This CDR3 contains 14 residues. With 3 bases clipped from V and 7 bases from J, the junction kept 8 bases outside the gene matches. Germline CDR1 is SGHTA and CDR2 is FQGNSA. DNA of the CDR3: TGTGCCAGCAGCTTGAAAACAGGGGCTACTGGCTACACCTTC. Translated: CASSLKTGATGYTF.

This clonotype was counted ten times or more. This chain joins TRBV19 and TRBJ1-1; D uncertain. CDR3 size: 14 residues. V lost 3 bases and J 4 bases, leaving 12 bases between the germline ends. Germline lookup yields CDR1 LNHDA and CDR2 SQIVND (reference sequence). The CDR3 sequence is CASSIGPGSTEAFF. The CDR3 nucleotides are TGTGCCAGTAGTATCGGCCCGGGGTCCACTGAAGCTTTCTTT.

The chain couples TRBV13 to TRBJ2-3; the D is unclear. CDR3 length equals 14 residues. Germline CDR1 reads PRHDT; CDR2 reads FYEKMQ (reference sequence). V lost 0 bases and J 4 bases, leaving 8 bases between the germline ends. CDR3 coding DNA: TGTGCCAGCAGCTTAGGTCTGCGACCAGATACGCAGTATTTT. Protein sequence: CASSLGLRPDTQYF.

The V gene is TRBV10-2, the J gene TRBJ1-2, with 9 bases that match TRBD1. Germline V lookup: CDR1 WSHSY, CDR2 SAAADI. This CDR3 comprises 13 residues. Trimming removed 10 bases from V and 4 bases from J; junction bases left unmatched: 7. CDR3 residues: CATKDRGFYGYTF. In nucleotides, the CDR3 is TGCGCCACCAAGGACAGGGGTTTCTATGGCTACACCTTC.

Details on this clonotype: This may come from a read error, since a much larger clone is one base off. The final CDR3 position lacks the conserved phenylalanine or tryptophan, pointing to a likely read error. The chain's CDR3 is CAISGTSDSYEQYL. In nucleotides, the CDR3 is TGTGCCATCAGCGGGACTAGCGACTCCTACGAGCAGTACCTC. The rearrangement joins TRBV10-3 to TRBJ2-7; TRBD2 matches at 10 bases. The CDR3 runs 14 residues. CDR1 is ENHRY, CDR2 SYGVKD, per germline. The V and J ends lost 6 bases and 0 bases, in that order; junction bases with no gene match: 2.

The chain recombines TRBV9 with TRBJ2-2; possible D gene TRBD1, 5 bases. CDR1 is SGDLS, CDR2 YYNGEE, per germline. This CDR3 has 16 amino acids. Trimming removed 5 bases from V and 3 bases from J, with 17 bases in between. CDR3 in amino acids: CASSQLSRADTGELFF. CDR3 nucleotides: TGTGCCAGCAGTCAGTTGTCCAGGGCGGACACCGGGGAGCTGTTTTTT.

The V gene is TRBV10-2, the J gene TRBJ2-1, with TRBD1 identical over 8 bases. Looked up from germline, CDR1 is WSHSY and CDR2 is SAAADI. Losses at the gene ends were 6 bases for V and 8 bases for J; bases not matched to a gene: 12. This CDR3 contains 15 residues. As DNA, the CDR3 is TGCGCCAGCAGGGGTGGGACAGGACGAGGCGATGAGCAGTTCTTC. Its protein is CASRGGTGRGDEQFF.

This clonotype appeared many times. The chain combines TRBV20-1 with TRBJ1-2; D may be TRBD1 (6 bases). The CDR3 extends over 14 amino acids. CDR1 and CDR2 (germline): DFQATT, SNEGSKA (reference sequence). The V and J ends lost 1 base and 8 bases respectively, with 17 bases between them. In DNA, the CDR3 is TGCAGTGCTAGAGGGCCGGACAGTCGCGGCGGCTACACCTTC. It yields the protein CSARGPDSRGGYTF.

This chain links TRBV7-9 with TRBJ1-2, with 7 bases matching TRBD1. Trimming cost V 6 bases and J 4 bases; bases outside gene matches: 5. There are 13 residues in the CDR3. Germline loops: CDR1 SEHNR, CDR2 FQNEAQ (reference sequence). The CDR3 is CASRPGDSYGYTF. The CDR3 DNA reads TGTGCCAGCAGACCCGGGGACAGCTATGGCTACACCTTC.

This clonotype showed up many times. The rearrangement joins TRBV12-3 or TRBV12-4 to TRBJ1-2; no clear D gene. There are 13 residues in the CDR3. Trimming removed 4 bases at V and 3 bases at J, with 9 bases between. The CDR3 spells CASSYLVHYGYTF. CDR3 nucleotides: TGTGCCAGCAGTTACTTAGTTCACTATGGCTACACCTTC.

Many counts were recorded for this clonotype. The rearrangement joins TRBV20-1 to TRBJ2-1; 12 bases line up with TRBD2. Germline trimming cut 5 bases from V and 6 bases from J; bases unmatched to any gene: 2. The CDR3 totals 13 residues. The germline gives CDR1 DFQATT, CDR2 SNEGSKA (reference sequence). The CDR3 DNA sequence: TGCAGTGCTGGGACTAGCGGGCGCAATGAGCAGTTCTTC. Protein product: CSAGTSGRNEQFF.

V is TRBV19 and J is TRBJ1-5; unclear D gene. The length of the CDR3 is 14 residues. The V and J ends lost 2 bases and 3 bases respectively, with 8 bases between them. Germline lookup yields CDR1 LNHDA and CDR2 SQIVND (reference sequence). CDR3 in amino acids: CASSIPGINQPQHF. As DNA, the CDR3 is TGTGCCAGTAGTATACCCGGGATCAATCAGCCCCAGCATTTT.

In its sample, this clonotype was seen many times. This chain uses TRBV29-1 with TRBJ1-1; maybe TRBD1 (6 bases). V lost 3 bases and J lost 1, with 9 bases in between. Germline V gives CDR1 SQVTM, CDR2 ANQGSEA. The CDR3 totals 13 residues. The CDR3 DNA is TGCAGCGTTGACTCGACAGGGAACACTGAAGCTTTCTTT. This sequence encodes CSVDSTGNTEAFF.

This clonotype came up many times. The chain joins TRBV2 to TRBJ1-2, with D possibly TRBD1 on 6 matching bases. This CDR3 spans 12 amino acids. V was shortened by 4 bases and J by 7 bases, with 10 bases between the two germline ends. The germline V gene has CDR1 SNHLY and CDR2 FYNNEI. CDR3 bases: TGTGCCAGCAGTGTACAGGGCCTTGGCTACACCTTC. Translated: CASSVQGLGYTF. The full variable domain, its missing parts supplied by reference TRBV2 and TRBJ1-2, is EPEVTQTPSHQVTQMGQEVILRCVPISNHLYFYWYRQILGQKVEFLVSFYNNEISEKSEIFDDQFSVERPDGSNFTLKIRSTKLEDSAMYFCASSVQGLGYTFGSGTRLTVV.

This clonotype was counted many times. The chain employs TRBV7-8 and TRBJ2-5; D is uncertain. Trimming took 1 base from V and 1 from J, leaving 7 bases between them. The CDR3 is 14 amino acids. Looked up from germline, CDR1 is SGHVS and CDR2 is FQNEAQ. CDR3 DNA sequence: TGTGCCAGCAGCTTAGAAGGGCGCCAAGAGACCCAGTACTTC. It encodes CASSLEGRQETQYF. Together with reference TRBV7-8 and TRBJ2-5, the CDR3 gives the full variable domain: GAGVSQSPRYKVAKRGQDVALRCDPISGHVSLFWYQQALGQGPEFLTYFQNEAQLDKSGLPSDRFFAERPEGSVSTLKIQRTQQEDSAVYLCASSLEGRQETQYFGPGTRLLVL.

In this sample, this clonotype turned up many times. The V call is TRBV5-5, the J call TRBJ1-2; 9 bases align to TRBD1. This CDR3 comprises 14 residues. The V gene end was trimmed by 4 bases and the J gene end by 8 bases; junction bases not matched to a gene: 9. The germline V gene encodes CDR1 SGHKS and CDR2 YYEKEE (reference sequence). CDR3 bases: TGTGCCAGCAGCCAGGGACAGGGCTCTTTCGGCTACACCTTC. Protein sequence: CASSQGQGSFGYTF.